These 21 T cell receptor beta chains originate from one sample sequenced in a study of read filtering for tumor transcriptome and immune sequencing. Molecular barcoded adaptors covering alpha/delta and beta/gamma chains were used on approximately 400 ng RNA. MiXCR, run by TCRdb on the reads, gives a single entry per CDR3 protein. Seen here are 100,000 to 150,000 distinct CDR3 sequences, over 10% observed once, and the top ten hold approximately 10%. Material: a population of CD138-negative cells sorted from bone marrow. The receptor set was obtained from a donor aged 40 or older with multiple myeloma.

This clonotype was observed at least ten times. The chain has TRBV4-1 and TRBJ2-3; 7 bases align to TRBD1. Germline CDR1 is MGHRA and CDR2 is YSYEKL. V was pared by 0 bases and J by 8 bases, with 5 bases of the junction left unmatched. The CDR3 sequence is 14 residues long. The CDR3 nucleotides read TGCGCCAGCAGCCAAGATGCGACAGGGTCTACGCAGTATTTT. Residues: CASSQDATGSTQYF.

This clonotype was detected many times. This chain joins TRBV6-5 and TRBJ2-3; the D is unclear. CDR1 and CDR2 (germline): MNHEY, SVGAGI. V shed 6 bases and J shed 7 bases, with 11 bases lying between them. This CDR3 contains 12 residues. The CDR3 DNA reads TGTGCCAGCAGGGGGTGGCTTAATACGCAGTATTTT. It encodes CASRGWLNTQYF.

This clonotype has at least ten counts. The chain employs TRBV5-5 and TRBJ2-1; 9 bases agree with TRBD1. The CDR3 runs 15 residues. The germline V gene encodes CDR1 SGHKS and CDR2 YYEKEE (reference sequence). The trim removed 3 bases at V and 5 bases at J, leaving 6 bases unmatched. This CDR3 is CASSWTGDWDNEQFF. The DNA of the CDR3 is TGTGCCAGCAGCTGGACAGGGGACTGGGACAATGAGCAGTTCTTC.

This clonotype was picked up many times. CDR3 sequence: CASSQEASGSYEQYF. The CDR3 bases are TGTGCCAGCAGCCAAGAGGCTAGCGGGAGTTACGAGCAGTACTTC. The V and J genes are TRBV4-2 and TRBJ2-7, with TRBD2 identical over 10 bases. The CDR3 is made up of 15 amino acids. Trimming took 0 bases from V and 4 from J; bases not matched to a gene: 3. The germline CDR1 and CDR2 sequences are LGHNA and YNFKEQ.

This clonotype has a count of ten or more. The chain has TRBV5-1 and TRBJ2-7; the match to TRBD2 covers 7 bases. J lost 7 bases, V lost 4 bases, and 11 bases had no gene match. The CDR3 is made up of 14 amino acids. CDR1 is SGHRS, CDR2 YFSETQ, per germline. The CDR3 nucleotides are TGCGCCAGCAGCGAGGCGGGAGTATCGAGGGAGCAGTACTTC. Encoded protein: CASSEAGVSREQYF.

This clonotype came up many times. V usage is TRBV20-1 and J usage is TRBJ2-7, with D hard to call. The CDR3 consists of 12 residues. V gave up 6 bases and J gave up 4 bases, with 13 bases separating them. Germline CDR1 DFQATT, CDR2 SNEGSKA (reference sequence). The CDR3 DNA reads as TGCAGTGCCCCACAACTCGATTACGAGCAGTACTTC. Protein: CSAPQLDYEQYF.

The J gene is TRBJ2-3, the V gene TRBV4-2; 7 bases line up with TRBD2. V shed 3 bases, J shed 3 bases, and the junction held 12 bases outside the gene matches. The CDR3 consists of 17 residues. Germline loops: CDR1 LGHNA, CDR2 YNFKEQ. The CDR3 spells CASSHEPGLTRTDTQYF. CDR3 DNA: TGTGCCAGCAGCCACGAACCGGGACTAACGAGGACAGATACGCAGTATTTT.

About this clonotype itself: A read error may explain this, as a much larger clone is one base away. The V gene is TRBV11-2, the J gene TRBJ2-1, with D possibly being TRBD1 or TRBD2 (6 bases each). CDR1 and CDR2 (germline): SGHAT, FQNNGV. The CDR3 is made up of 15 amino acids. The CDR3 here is CASSREGGDYNGQFF. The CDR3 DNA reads TGTGCCAGCAGCCGAGAGGGGGGAGATTACAATGGGCAGTTCTTC.

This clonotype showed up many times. CDR3 nucleotides: TGTGCCAGCAGCAGTATCAGGACTGAGGGGGAGCTGTTTTTT. Translated: CASSSIRTEGELFF. This chain connects TRBV12-3 or TRBV12-4 to TRBJ2-2; D is perhaps TRBD2 (5 bases). This CDR3 comprises 14 residues. V was shortened by 6 bases and J by 8 bases, with 16 bases between the two germline ends.

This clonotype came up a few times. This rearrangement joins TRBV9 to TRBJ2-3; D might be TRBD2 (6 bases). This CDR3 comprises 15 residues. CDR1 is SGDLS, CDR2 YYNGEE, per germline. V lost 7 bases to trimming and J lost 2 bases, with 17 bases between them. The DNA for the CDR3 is TGTGCCAGCTCAACTAGCCTCCTTTACACAGATACGCAGTATTTT. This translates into CASSTSLLYTDTQYF.

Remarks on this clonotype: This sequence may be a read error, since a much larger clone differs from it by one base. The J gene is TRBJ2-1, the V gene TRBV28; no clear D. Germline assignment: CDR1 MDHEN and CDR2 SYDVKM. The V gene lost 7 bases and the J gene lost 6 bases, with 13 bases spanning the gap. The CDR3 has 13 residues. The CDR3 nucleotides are TGTGCCAGCAACTGTCCAAGCCGCAATGAGCAGTTCTTC. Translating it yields CASNCPSRNEQFF.

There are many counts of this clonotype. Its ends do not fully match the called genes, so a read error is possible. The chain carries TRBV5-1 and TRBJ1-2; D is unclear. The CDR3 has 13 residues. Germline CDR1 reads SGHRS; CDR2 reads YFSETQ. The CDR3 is CASSLDQVLEAYF. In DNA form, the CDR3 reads TGCGCCAGCAGCTTGGACCAGGTATTAGAGGCCTACTTC.

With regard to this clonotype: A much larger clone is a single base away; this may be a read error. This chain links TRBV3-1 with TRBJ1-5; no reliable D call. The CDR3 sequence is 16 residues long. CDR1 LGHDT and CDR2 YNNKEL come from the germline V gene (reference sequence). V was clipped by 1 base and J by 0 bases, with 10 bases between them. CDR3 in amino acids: CASSQGIGVSNQPQHF. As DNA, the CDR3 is TGTGCCAGCAGCCAAGGTATTGGGGTTAGCAATCAGCCCCAGCATTTT.

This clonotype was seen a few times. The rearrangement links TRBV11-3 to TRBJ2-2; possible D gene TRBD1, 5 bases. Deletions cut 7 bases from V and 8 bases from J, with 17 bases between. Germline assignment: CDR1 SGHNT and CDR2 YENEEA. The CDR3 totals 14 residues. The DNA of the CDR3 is TGTGCCAGCATTACTCGCAGGGCCTCTGGGGAGCTGTTTTTT. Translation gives CASITRRASGELFF.

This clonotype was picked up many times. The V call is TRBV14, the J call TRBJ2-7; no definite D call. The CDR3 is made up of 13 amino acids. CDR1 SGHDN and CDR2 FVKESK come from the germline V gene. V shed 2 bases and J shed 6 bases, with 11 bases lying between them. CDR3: CASSQLGPGEQYF. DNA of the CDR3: TGTGCCAGCAGCCAACTCGGACCGGGCGAGCAGTACTTC. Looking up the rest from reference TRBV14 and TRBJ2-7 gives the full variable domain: EAGVTQFPSHSVIEKGQTVTLRCDPISGHDNLYWYRRVMGKEIKFLLHFVKESKQDESGMPNNRFLAERTGGTYSTLKVQPAELEDSGVYFCASSQLGPGEQYFGPGTRLTVT.

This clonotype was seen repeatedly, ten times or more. Written as DNA, the CDR3 is TGCGCCAGCAGGGTCCAGGGGCAAGAGACCCAGTACTTC. Residues: CASRVQGQETQYF. V gene TRBV5-1 combines with J gene TRBJ2-5; weak D call: TRBD1 (6 bases). The CDR3 is made up of 13 amino acids. The germline gives CDR1 SGHRS, CDR2 YFSETQ. V shed 5 bases and J shed 2 bases, with 10 bases lying between them.

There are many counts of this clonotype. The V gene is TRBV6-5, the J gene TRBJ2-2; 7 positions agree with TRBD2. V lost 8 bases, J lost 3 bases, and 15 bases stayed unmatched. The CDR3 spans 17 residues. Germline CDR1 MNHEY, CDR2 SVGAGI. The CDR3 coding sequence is TGTGCCAGCGAACCCGTGACCAAGCGGGGCCACACCGGGGAGCTGTTTTTT. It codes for CASEPVTKRGHTGELFF.

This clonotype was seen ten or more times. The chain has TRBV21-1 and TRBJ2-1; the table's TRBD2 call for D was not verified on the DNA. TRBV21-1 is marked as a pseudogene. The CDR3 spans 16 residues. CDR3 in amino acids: CASGQAGTSGRGEQFF. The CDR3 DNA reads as TGTGCCAGCGGCCAAGCCGGGACTAGCGGGAGAGGTGAGCAGTTCTTC.

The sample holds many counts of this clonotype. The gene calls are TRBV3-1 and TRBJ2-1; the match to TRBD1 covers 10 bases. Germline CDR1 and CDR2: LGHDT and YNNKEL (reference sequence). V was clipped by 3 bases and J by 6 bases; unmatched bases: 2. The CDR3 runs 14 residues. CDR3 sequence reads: CASSHRDRGNEQFF. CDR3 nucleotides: TGTGCCAGCAGCCACCGGGACAGGGGCAATGAGCAGTTCTTC.

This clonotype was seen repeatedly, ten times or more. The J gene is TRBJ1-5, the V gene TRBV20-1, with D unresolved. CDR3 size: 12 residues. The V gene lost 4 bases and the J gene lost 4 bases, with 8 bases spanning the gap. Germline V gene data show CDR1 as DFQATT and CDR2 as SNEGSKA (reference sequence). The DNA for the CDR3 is TGCAGTGCTATGAGGTGGAATCAGCCCCAGCATTTT. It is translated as CSAMRWNQPQHF.

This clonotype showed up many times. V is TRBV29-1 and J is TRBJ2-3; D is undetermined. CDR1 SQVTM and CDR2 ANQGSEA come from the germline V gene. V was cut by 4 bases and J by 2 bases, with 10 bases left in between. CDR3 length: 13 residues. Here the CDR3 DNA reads TGCAGCGTTGCTCTCAGGAACACAGATACGCAGTATTTT. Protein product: CSVALRNTDTQYF.